This T cell receptor (beta chain) derives from a study of coeliac disease (dated by TCRdb to 2021 to 2024). In the study overall: Coeliac patients were categorised as having newly diagnosed active disease, refractory coeliac disease type I, or disease controlled by a gluten-free diet. TRB sequencing succeeded for samples from roughly 26 subjects, including 24 paired bulk unsorted intraepithelial and lamina propria cell samples. The goal was to describe the TR repertoires of small intestinal T cells in active coeliac disease, in refractory type I coeliac disease, and in coeliac disease treated with a gluten-free diet. The study applied next-generation sequencing of rearranged TRB and TRG CDR3 regions to small intestinal lymphocyte fractions from coeliac and non-coeliac patients. A total of 30 or so patients took part in the full study: approximately 22 had serologically confirmed coeliac disease and 8 were controls with non-small intestinal disorders. Because high-resolution HLA typing was not available, biased TRBV7-2 usage was examined as a proof of principle.

Cells were frozen in liquid nitrogen in DMSO/FBS as aliquots of 400,000 to 550,000 cells, with a single aliquot from each fraction going to sequencing. All 30 or so patients in the study underwent endoscopy and small intestinal biopsy. To release intraepithelial cells, biopsies were stirred for one hour at 37 degrees C in RPMI with EGTA, MgCl2 and 1% FBS. The Qiagen DNeasy blood extraction kit was used to extract genomic DNA from the frozen unsorted cell fractions. Relative to germline, V is 0 bases shorter and J is 0 bases shorter, with 7 bases between their ends. Including cysteine and phenylalanine, the CDR3 has 15 amino acids. Only the CDR3 region is kept as DNA, spanning 45 bases read in frame from base 1. The CDR1 and CDR2 encoded by the germline V gene (reference sequence) are SGHNT and YYREEE. Receptor amplification or capture employed the immunoSEQ multiplex PCR assay. Using reverse primers that targeted J gene segments together with forward primers that targeted V gene segments, the TR loci were amplified in a multiplexed PCR. Amplified CDR3 regions were sequenced on the Illumina HiSeq System. In the source study's methods: Closely related reads were merged by a nearest-neighbour algorithm to remove PCR and sequencing errors and to collapse the data into unique sequences. Repertoires were summarised in terms of clonality and T cell density, with T cell density defined as TR molecules per amount of genomic DNA input. CDR3 amino acid sequences present in at least 80% of unsorted samples were defined as public TRs, and these public TRs were then tested for differential abundance between coeliac and control samples. Disease-group differences in clonality and density were tested with Kruskal-Wallis tests followed by Dunn post-tests. The source is immuneACCESS, and TCRdb retained only in-frame sequences with V and J called. Part of the clones is not carried over; for the studies checked, unresolved V genes explain less than half of this, and the remainder is unexplained. The V and J calls and clone size are taken from that table; D and trimming were inferred from the DNA. The sample records about 5,400 clones, roughly 58% of which are singletons. The ten largest clonotypes hold about 6.8% of the sample.

Details on this clone: The clone's antigen remains unknown. No base quality values were provided; no much bigger clone lies one nucleotide off.

The investigation overall reported the following: Compared with controls, active coeliac intraepithelial and lamina propria samples had TRB and TRG repertoires of lower clonality, which suggests that diverse T cells were recruited. Cross-contamination between compartments was possible, because separating intraepithelial cells from lamina propria cells did not produce high-purity fractions. In the authors' view, the approach was unsuitable for unbiased detection of gliadin-specific T cells, since gliadin-specific T cells are scarce and rarely shared between patients. TRB repertoires were found to be largely private, with most amino acid sequences unique to one sample, and no significant difference in V-gene usage was found between disease groups.

The receptor was derived from a woman in her twenties or thirties with active celiac disease. The sequence links TRBV5-4 to TRBJ2-1; TRBD2 might be the D gene, on 5 matching bases. Sequenced: intraepithelial lymphocytes from the gut. Taken with the paper, the label for cell subset or site translates to: intraepithelial cell (IEC) fraction of small intestinal biopsy. The CDR3 loop reads CASSLVGSSYNEQFF. DNA sequence: TGTGCCAGCAGCTTGGTAGGGAGCTCCTACAATGAGCAGTTCTTC.